The TCR beta chain under discussion was sequenced for a study of T cells after yellow fever vaccination. Study overall: Each low-cell-number fraction was prepared by means of SMART-Seq v4 Ultra Low Input.

In this sample, this clonotype turned up a few times. Its cognate antigen is unknown. A single record per CDR3 protein comes from TCRdb applying MiXCR to the 5' RACE reads. The repertoire consists of around 120,000 distinct CDR3 sequences, with around 15% occurring once and the leading ten covering about 40%. Whole-study results and caveats: Contamination of FACS-sorted repertoires by abundant clonotypes from the bulk population could occur. Although most clonotypes did not, a small share appeared in both CD4 and CD8 compartments.

CDR3 length: 14 amino acids. V lost 0 bases, J lost 0 bases, and 5 bases lay in between. Germline CDR1 and CDR2: WNHNN and SYGVQD (reference sequence). The TCR originated in a young man who received the YFV17D yellow fever vaccine. This chain links TRBV10-1 with TRBJ1-1; D ambiguous. The material was CD8+ T cells sorted from PBMCs, obtained 5 days after the yellow fever booster vaccination. CDR3 amino acids: CASSESQMNTEAFF. For the CDR3, the DNA is TGCGCCAGCAGTGAGTCCCAGATGAACACTGAAGCTTTCTTT.